The following is a T cell receptor beta chain sequence with its context. An end of the junction differs from the germline gene, which may be a read error. DNA and RNA were both co-extracted from about 20-30 mg of bulk tissue that had not been sorted. The data are from a study of tumor-infiltrating lymphocytes in primary liver carcinoma. The investigators made TCR beta cDNA from roughly 0.55 ug total RNA, using a constant-region primer. Three-round nested multiplex PCR performed with slightly modified ARM-PCR produced the TCR beta libraries. The first two PCR rounds used TRBV1-TRBV30 primers with a Cbeta primer, 10 cycles each. Via MiXCR, TCRdb re-called the multiplex PCR reads, giving one row per CDR3 protein. The sample shows some 21,000 distinct CDR3 sequences, 60% to 80% of them seen only once. CDR1 and CDR2 (germline): LGHNA, YSLEER. This CDR3 has 14 residues.

The clonotype comes from a woman between 25 and 40 years old with primary liver carcinoma and hepatitis B virus infection. Sequencing was performed on liver tumor tissue from sampling region 1. The subset is: tumor region T1, superior pole. This chain uses TRBV4-3 with TRBJ2-1, with D possibly TRBD1 on 6 matching bases. CDR3 DNA: TGCGCCAGCAGCCACACAGGGTTGGTCAATGAGCAGCTCTTT. This encodes CASSHTGLVNEQLF.